Presented here are 10 T cell receptor beta chains from one specimen sequenced in a study of shared clonotypes between healthy human individuals. Clones were sequenced by immunoSEQ multiplex PCR, and TCRdb holds only the in-frame ones, with some missing. The table shows some 790,000 clones, with 72% occurring only once. The specimen was memory CD4+ T cells sorted from blood. Subset of the sample: CD45RA-negative fraction. Receptor source: a woman aged 25 to 39 in good health.

This clone was detected once. The CDR3 DNA follows: TGTGCCAGCAGCGGGTACGAGCAGTACTTC. Translating gives CASSGYEQYF. This chain joins TRBV28 and TRBJ2-7, with no clear D. Trimming cost V 6 bases and J 4 bases, with 4 bases left between them. CDR1 is MDHEN, CDR2 SYDVKM, per germline. This CDR3 comprises 10 residues.

The V call is TRBV2, the J call TRBJ2-7; 13 nucleotides match TRBD2. The CDR3 is made up of 14 amino acids. Looked up from germline, CDR1 is SNHLY and CDR2 is FYNNEI. Unmatched junction bases numbered 5, after V lost 8 bases and J lost 4 bases. CDR3: CASLGLAGVYEQYF. CDR3 bases: TGTGCCAGCCTTGGACTAGCGGGAGTTTACGAGCAGTACTTC.

The V and J genes are TRBV28 and TRBJ2-1; D perhaps matches TRBD1 (5 bases). This CDR3 spans 13 amino acids. V was trimmed by 1 base and J by 8 bases, leaving 9 bases between them. Germline V gives CDR1 MDHEN, CDR2 SYDVKM. CDR3 in DNA: TGTGCCAGCAGTTTATTGTGGGGCTATGAGCAGTTCTTC. Translated: CASSLLWGYEQFF.

The J gene is TRBJ2-1, the V gene TRBV6-1, with D possibly being TRBD2 (6 bases). There are 15 residues in the CDR3. CDR1 MNHNS and CDR2 SASEGT come from the germline V gene. V was pared by 2 bases and J by 4 bases, with 12 bases between. CDR3 protein: CASSESSGLYNEQFF. The CDR3 nucleotides are TGTGCCAGCAGTGAATCCAGCGGGCTTTACAATGAGCAGTTCTTC.

This chain links TRBV14 with TRBJ2-1, with D uncertain. The germline V gene encodes CDR1 SGHDN and CDR2 FVKESK. This CDR3 has 13 amino acids. The germline V and J ends were trimmed by 0 bases and 9 bases, with 9 bases remaining between them. In DNA form, the CDR3 reads TGTGCCAGCAGCCAAGATCGGTGGGGTGAGCAGTTCTTC. This codes for CASSQDRWGEQFF.

This chain connects TRBV11-2 to TRBJ1-3; D unclear. CDR3 length equals 16 residues. V lost 3 bases and J 0 bases, leaving 12 bases between the germline ends. The germline V gene has CDR1 SGHAT and CDR2 FQNNGV. The CDR3 loop is CASSLGFFGSGNTIYF. CDR3 nucleotides: TGTGCCAGCAGCTTGGGCTTTTTCGGCTCTGGAAACACCATATATTTT.

J is TRBJ2-1 and V is TRBV7-2, with D possibly being TRBD1 or TRBD2 (5 bases each). CDR3 length equals 15 residues. Germline V gives CDR1 SGHTA, CDR2 FQGNSA. V lost 3 bases to trimming and J lost 0 bases, with 9 bases between them. CDR3 residues: CASSLGTSSYNEQFF. Written as DNA, the CDR3 is TGTGCCAGCAGCTTGGGGACGAGCTCCTACAATGAGCAGTTCTTC.

V gene TRBV10-3 combines with J gene TRBJ2-5, with D possibly called TRBD1 or TRBD2 (5 bases each). This CDR3 contains 15 residues. Trimming removed 8 bases from V and 3 bases from J, with 19 bases in between. Germline V gene sequence: CDR1 ENHRY, CDR2 SYGVKD. The CDR3 sequence is CAISRGQGEKETQYF. CDR3 DNA: TGTGCCATCTCCCGAGGGCAGGGAGAGAAAGAGACCCAGTACTTC.

This clone showed up just once. The chain recombines TRBV5-1 with TRBJ2-2; D gene unclear. This CDR3 is built from 15 residues. Per germline, CDR1 SGHRS and CDR2 YFSETQ. The ends were cut back, 0 bases at V and 0 bases at J, with 6 bases in the middle. The CDR3 spells CASSLAIPNTGELFF. CDR3 nucleotides: TGCGCCAGCAGCTTGGCTATACCGAACACCGGGGAGCTGTTTTTT.

V is TRBV28 and J is TRBJ2-1, with TRBD2 matching over 11 bases. Per the germline V gene, CDR1 is MDHEN and CDR2 is SYDVKM. CDR3 length: 16 amino acids. Trimming removed 1 base from V and 5 bases from J; junction bases left unmatched: 4. In nucleotides, the CDR3 is TGTGCCAGCAGTTTATCCACTAGCGGGAGTCACAATGAGCAGTTCTTC. It encodes CASSLSTSGSHNEQFF.